One and the same sample provided the 13 T cell receptor beta chains below, sequenced in a study of blood T cell repertoires in COVID-19. TCRdb's copy holds only in-frame clones and misses some; the assay was immunoSEQ multiplex PCR. The sample lists approximately 300,000 clones, 80% to 95% occurring once. Sequenced input: peripheral blood. Receptor source: a young woman with COVID-19, enrolled during active disease.

As for this clone: Other DNA sequences in the same sample also yield this CDR3. The chain employs TRBV7-2 and TRBJ2-5; 12 nucleotides align to TRBD2. Germline V gives CDR1 SGHTA, CDR2 FQGNSA. Losses at the gene ends were 5 bases for V and 2 bases for J; bases not matched to a gene: 3. This CDR3 comprises 15 residues. The DNA for the CDR3 is TGTGCCAGCAGCCGGACTAGCGGGGCTCAAGAGACCCAGTACTTC. Residues: CASSRTSGAQETQYF.

The V call is TRBV6-5, the J call TRBJ2-1, with TRBD2 matching over 7 bases. The CDR3 is made up of 15 amino acids. Germline V gene lookup returns CDR1 MNHEY and CDR2 SVGAGI. V dropped 6 bases and J dropped 12; count of bases not matched to a gene: 17. As DNA, the CDR3 is TGTGCCAGCAGCCCGGGACTATCGGAACCTCTGTCGCAGTTCTTC. Translating it yields CASSPGLSEPLSQFF.

CDR3: CASSQTQGLGEKLFF. The CDR3 DNA reads TGTGCCAGCAGCCAAACTCAGGGTCTAGGGGAAAAACTGTTTTTT. This chain joins TRBV3-1 (or the pseudogene TRBV3-2) and TRBJ1-4; tentative D call: TRBD1 (5 bases). The CDR3 covers 15 residues. Trimming shortened V by 2 bases and J by 8 bases, and 15 bases separated the two germline ends. Germline values: CDR1 LGHDT, CDR2 YNNKEL (reference sequence).

The sample holds one count of this clone. CDR3 sequence: CASNRGSAGDSSYEQYF. CDR3 nucleotide sequence: TGTGCCAGCAACCGGGGGAGCGCGGGCGACAGCTCCTACGAGCAGTACTTC. This rearrangement joins TRBV5-4 to TRBJ2-7; the D gene is possibly TRBD2 (6 bases). V lost 6 bases to trimming and J lost 0 bases, with 22 bases between them. The CDR3 is 17 residues long. CDR1 SGHNT and CDR2 YYREEE come from the germline V gene (reference sequence).

V is TRBV4-3 and J is TRBJ2-2, with 11 bases matching TRBD2. The J segment lost 3 bases and the V segment lost 4 bases, leaving 10 bases of the junction unmatched. Germline V gives CDR1 LGHNA, CDR2 YSLEER. This CDR3 comprises 18 residues. CDR3 protein: CASSLSTSGSRYTGELFF. The CDR3 nucleotides read TGCGCCAGCAGCCTAAGCACTAGCGGGAGCAGATACACCGGGGAGCTGTTTTTT.

The chain couples TRBV28 to TRBJ1-3; D ambiguous. The CDR3 length is 16 residues. V lost 1 base and J lost 0, with 10 bases in between. From germline, CDR1 is MDHEN and CDR2 SYDVKM. The chain's CDR3 is CASSLYRGSSGNTIYF. The CDR3 coding sequence is TGTGCCAGCAGTTTATATCGAGGGAGCTCTGGAAACACCATATATTTT.

The chain recombines TRBV29-1 with TRBJ2-1, with D maybe TRBD2 (5 bases). This CDR3 has 12 residues. Germline CDR1 SQVTM, CDR2 ANQGSEA. V dropped 7 bases and J dropped 7 bases, with 14 bases sitting between them. In DNA, the CDR3 is TGCAGCGCGGAAGAGGGCCAGAATGAGCAGTTCTTC. Encoded protein: CSAEEGQNEQFF.

The chain uses TRBV7-3 and TRBJ2-1, with a tentative D call TRBD2 (6 bases). The CDR3 is 13 amino acids. V lost 5 bases to trimming and J lost 7 bases, with 12 bases between them. Germline lookup yields CDR1 SGHTA and CDR2 FQGTGA. The CDR3 DNA follows: TGTGCCAGCAGCAGGGGACGGGGGAATGAGCAGTTCTTC. Translation gives CASSRGRGNEQFF.

This clone was seen once. This chain links TRBV2 with TRBJ2-3; D may be TRBD2 (5 bases). The CDR3 covers 13 residues. Germline V gives CDR1 SNHLY, CDR2 FYNNEI. Trimming removed 5 bases from V and 2 bases from J, with 8 bases in between. The DNA for the CDR3 is TGTGCCAGCAGTAGGAGGTTCACAGATACGCAGTATTTT. Its translation: CASSRRFTDTQYF.

The chain uses TRBV7-9 and TRBJ2-3; TRBD2 might be the D (7 bases). Trimming left V 5 bases short and J 5 bases short, with 20 bases between. Germline assignment: CDR1 SEHNR and CDR2 FQNEAQ (reference sequence). The CDR3 loop spans 16 amino acids. CDR3 bases: TGTGCCAGCAGCCCGAGGGGGGCGGGAGAGGAAGATACGCAGTATTTT. Translation gives CASSPRGAGEEDTQYF.

The rearrangement uses TRBV27 and TRBJ2-7; 8 nucleotides match TRBD1. Trimming cost V 3 bases and J 3 bases; bases outside gene matches: 1. This CDR3 is built from 13 residues. Germline loops: CDR1 MNHEY, CDR2 SMNVEV (reference sequence). CDR3 loop: CASSFGQGYEQYF. The CDR3, as DNA: TGTGCCAGCAGTTTTGGACAGGGCTACGAGCAGTACTTC.

The chain employs TRBV28 and TRBJ1-2, with D maybe TRBD1 (6 bases). Germline V gene lookup returns CDR1 MDHEN and CDR2 SYDVKM. Deletions cut 5 bases from V and 9 bases from J, with 13 bases between. The CDR3 has 12 residues. The chain's CDR3 is CASSLGQRRYTF. DNA for the CDR3: TGTGCCAGCAGTCTTGGACAGAGGCGCTACACCTTC.

The rearrangement uses TRBV3-1 (or the pseudogene TRBV3-2) and TRBJ2-3; D perhaps matches TRBD2 (6 bases). This CDR3 has 15 residues. Trimming left V 4 bases short and J 2 bases short, with 13 bases between. Germline CDR1 and CDR2: LGHDT and YNNKEL (reference sequence). Here the CDR3 reads CASSRIRGLTDTQYF. CDR3 DNA: TGTGCCAGCAGCCGGATACGGGGACTCACAGATACGCAGTATTTT.